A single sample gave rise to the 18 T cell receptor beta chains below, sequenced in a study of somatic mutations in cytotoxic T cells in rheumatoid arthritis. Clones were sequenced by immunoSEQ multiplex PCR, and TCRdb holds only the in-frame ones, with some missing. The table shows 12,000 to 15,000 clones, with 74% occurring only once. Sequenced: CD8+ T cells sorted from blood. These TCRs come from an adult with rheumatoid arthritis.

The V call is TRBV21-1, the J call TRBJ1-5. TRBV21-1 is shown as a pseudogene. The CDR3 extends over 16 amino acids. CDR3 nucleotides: TGTGCCAGCAGCACACCCTGTAGGGATTGGGGTCAGCCCCAGCATTTT. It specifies CASSTPCRDWGQPQHF.

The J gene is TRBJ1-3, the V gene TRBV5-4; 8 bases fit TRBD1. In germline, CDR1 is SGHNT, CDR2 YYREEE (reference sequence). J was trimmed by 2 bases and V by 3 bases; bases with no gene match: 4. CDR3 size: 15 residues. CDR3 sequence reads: CASSSDRGAGNTIYF. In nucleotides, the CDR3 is TGTGCCAGCAGCTCTGACAGGGGTGCTGGAAACACCATATATTTT.

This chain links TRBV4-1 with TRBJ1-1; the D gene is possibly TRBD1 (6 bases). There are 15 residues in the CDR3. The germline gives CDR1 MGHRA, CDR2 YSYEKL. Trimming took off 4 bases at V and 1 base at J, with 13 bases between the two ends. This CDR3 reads CASSLSGQKNTEAFF. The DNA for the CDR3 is TGCGCCAGCAGCCTTTCCGGACAGAAGAACACTGAAGCTTTCTTT.

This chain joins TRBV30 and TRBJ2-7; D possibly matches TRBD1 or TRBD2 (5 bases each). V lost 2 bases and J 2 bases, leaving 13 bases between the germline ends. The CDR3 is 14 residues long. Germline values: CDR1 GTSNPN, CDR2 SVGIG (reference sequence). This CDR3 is CAWSLGDAPYEQYF. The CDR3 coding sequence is TGTGCCTGGAGTTTGGGGGACGCCCCCTACGAGCAGTACTTC.

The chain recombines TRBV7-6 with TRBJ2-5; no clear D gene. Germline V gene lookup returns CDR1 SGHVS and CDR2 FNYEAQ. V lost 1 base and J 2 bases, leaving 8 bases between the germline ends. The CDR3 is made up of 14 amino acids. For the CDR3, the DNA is TGTGCCAGCAGCTTAGGTATCCAGCAAGAGACCCAGTACTTC. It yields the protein CASSLGIQQETQYF.

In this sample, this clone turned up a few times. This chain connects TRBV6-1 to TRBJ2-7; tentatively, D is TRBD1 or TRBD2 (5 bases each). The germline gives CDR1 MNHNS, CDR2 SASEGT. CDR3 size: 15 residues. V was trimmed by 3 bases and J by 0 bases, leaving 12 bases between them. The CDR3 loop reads CASSDGTASSYEQYF. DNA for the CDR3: TGTGCCAGCAGTGATGGGACCGCAAGCTCCTACGAGCAGTACTTC.

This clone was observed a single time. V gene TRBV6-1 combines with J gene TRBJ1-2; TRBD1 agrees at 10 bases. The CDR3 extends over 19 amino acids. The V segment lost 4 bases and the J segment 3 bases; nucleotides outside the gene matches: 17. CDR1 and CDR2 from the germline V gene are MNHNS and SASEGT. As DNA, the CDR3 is TGTGCCAGCAGTGCAAAAACCGGGACAGGGGCCGTTTATTACTATGGCTACACCTTC. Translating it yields CASSAKTGTGAVYYYGYTF.

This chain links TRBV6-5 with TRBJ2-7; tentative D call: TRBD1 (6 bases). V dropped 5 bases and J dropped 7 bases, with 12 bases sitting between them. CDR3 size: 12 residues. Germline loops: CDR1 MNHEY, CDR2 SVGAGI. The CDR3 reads CASSTNRVEQYF. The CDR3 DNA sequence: TGTGCCAGCAGTACCAACAGGGTTGAGCAGTACTTC.

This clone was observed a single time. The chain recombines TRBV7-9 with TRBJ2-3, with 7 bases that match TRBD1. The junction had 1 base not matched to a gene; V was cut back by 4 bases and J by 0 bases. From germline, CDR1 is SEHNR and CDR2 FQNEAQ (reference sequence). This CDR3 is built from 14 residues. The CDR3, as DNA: TGTGCCAGCAGCTCGGGACAGAGCACAGATACGCAGTATTTT. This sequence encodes CASSSGQSTDTQYF.

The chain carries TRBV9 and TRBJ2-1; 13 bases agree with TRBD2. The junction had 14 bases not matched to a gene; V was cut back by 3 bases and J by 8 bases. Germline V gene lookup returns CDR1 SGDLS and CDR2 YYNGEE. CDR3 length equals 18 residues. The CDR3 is CASSARTSGGPSWDEQFF. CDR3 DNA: TGTGCCAGCAGCGCCAGGACTAGCGGGGGCCCGTCCTGGGATGAGCAGTTCTTC.

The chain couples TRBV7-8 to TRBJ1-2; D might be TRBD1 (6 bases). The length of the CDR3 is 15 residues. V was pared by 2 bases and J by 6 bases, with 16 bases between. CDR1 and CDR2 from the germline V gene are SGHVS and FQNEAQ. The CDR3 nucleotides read TGTGCCAGCAGCTTAACCGAGGGACATGGACATGGCTACACCTTC. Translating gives CASSLTEGHGHGYTF.

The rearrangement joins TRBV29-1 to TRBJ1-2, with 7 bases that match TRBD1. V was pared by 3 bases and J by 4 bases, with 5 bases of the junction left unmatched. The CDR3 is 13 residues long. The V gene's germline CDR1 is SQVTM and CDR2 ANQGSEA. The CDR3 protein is CSVEAGGPYGYTF. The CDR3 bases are TGCAGCGTTGAGGCAGGGGGACCCTATGGCTACACCTTC.

CDR3 bases: TGTGCCAGCAGTGAAGAACCTAGCGGGAACTACAATGAGCAGTTCTTC. This gives the protein CASSEEPSGNYNEQFF. This chain links TRBV6-1 with TRBJ2-1; 9 bases match TRBD2. V lost 1 base to trimming and J lost 3 bases; unmatched junction nucleotides: 4. Germline values: CDR1 MNHNS, CDR2 SASEGT. The length of the CDR3 is 16 residues.

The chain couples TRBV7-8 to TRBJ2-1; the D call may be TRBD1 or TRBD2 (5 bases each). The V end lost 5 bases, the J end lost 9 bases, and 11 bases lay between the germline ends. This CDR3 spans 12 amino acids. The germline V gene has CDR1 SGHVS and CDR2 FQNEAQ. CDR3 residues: CASSTQGTEQFF. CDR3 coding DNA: TGTGCCAGCAGCACCCAAGGGACTGAGCAGTTCTTC.

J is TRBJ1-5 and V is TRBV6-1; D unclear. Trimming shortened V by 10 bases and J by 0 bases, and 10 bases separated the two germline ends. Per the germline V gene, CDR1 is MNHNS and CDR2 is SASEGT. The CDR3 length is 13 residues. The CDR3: CATQVYSNQPQHF. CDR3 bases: TGTGCCACCCAGGTTTATAGCAATCAGCCCCAGCATTTT.

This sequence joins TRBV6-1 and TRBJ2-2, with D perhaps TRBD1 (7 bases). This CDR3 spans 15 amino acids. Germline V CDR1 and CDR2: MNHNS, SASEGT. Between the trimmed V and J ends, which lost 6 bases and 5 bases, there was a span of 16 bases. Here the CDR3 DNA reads TGTGCCAGCAGGGAGGGACAGTGGGGTACCGGGGAGCTGTTTTTT. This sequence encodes CASREGQWGTGELFF.

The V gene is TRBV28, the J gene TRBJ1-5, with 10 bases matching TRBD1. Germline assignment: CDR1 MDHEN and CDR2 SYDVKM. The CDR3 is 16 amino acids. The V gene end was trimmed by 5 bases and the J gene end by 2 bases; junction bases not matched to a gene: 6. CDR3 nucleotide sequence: TGTGCCAGCAGTACACCAGGGACAGGGGGCAATCAGCCCCAGCATTTT. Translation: CASSTPGTGGNQPQHF.

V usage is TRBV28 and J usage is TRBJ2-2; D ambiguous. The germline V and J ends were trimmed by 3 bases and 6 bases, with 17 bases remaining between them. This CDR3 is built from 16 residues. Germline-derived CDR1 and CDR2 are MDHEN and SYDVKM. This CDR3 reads CASSFGDPRYPGELFF. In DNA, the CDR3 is TGTGCCAGCAGTTTCGGCGATCCTAGGTATCCCGGGGAGCTGTTTTTT.